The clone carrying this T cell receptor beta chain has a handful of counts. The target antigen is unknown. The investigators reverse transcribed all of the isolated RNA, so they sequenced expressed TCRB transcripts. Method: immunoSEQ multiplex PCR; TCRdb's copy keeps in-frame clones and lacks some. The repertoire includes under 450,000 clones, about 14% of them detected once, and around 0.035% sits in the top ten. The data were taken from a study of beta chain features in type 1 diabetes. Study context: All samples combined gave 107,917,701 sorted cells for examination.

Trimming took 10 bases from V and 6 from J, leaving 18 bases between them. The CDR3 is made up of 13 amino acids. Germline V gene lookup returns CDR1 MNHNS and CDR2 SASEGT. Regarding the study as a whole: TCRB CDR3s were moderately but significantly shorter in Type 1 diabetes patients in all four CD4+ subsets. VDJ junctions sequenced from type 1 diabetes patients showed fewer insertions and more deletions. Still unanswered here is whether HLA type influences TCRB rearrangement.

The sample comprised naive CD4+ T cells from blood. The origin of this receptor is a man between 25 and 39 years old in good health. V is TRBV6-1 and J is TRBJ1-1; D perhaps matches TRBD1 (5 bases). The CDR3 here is CANSPRVDAEAFF. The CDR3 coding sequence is TGTGCCAACTCTCCCAGGGTAGACGCTGAAGCTTTCTTT.